This T cell receptor (beta chain) derives from a study of shared clonotypes between healthy human individuals. Profiling relied on immunoSEQ multiplex PCR, and the TCRdb table lists in-frame clones only, not all of them. The sample records nearly 2 million clones, over 85% being singletons. It was CD45RO-negative cells, positively selected for CCR7, that made up naive CD8 cells, with terminally differentiated effector memory CD45RA+ cells excluded. V dropped 4 bases and J dropped 5 bases, with 15 bases sitting between them. Germline V CDR1 and CDR2: SGHKS, YYEKEE (reference sequence). The CDR3 sequence is 14 residues long.

This clonotype originated in a man aged 18 to 29 in good health. Specimen: naive CD8+ T cells sorted from blood. The V and J genes are TRBV5-5 and TRBJ1-2; D might be TRBD1 (5 bases). CDR3 residues: CASSTGTVVYGYTF. CDR3 DNA: TGTGCCAGCAGCACCGGGACGGTTGTTTATGGCTACACCTTC.